Listed here is a single T cell receptor beta chain. All enrollees were roughly 18 to 100 years old and from about 24 US areas. Authors' processing steps: How many nucleated cells were present was estimated from reference gene primer amplification. TCRdb's copy holds only in-frame clones and misses some; the assay was immunoSEQ multiplex PCR. V and J calls and clone size follow that table, whereas D and trimming were derived from the DNA. Of 200,000 to 250,000 clones in the sample, 80% were seen once. The V end was cut by 3 bases, the J end by 6 bases, with 16 bases between. Germline CDR1 LNHDA, CDR2 SQIVND (reference sequence). The CDR3 runs 15 residues. The sample originates from a study of blood T cell repertoires in COVID-19. Whole-study context: PBMCs, B-cell-depleted T cells, or T cells were the source of the cDNA or gDNA that made up the material.

This chain links TRBV19 with TRBJ2-3; possible D gene TRBD2, 6 bases. Sequenced sample: PBMCs or T cells enriched from blood (not recorded which). This clonotype was sampled from a young man with acute COVID-19. The CDR3 spells CASSMGLFWTDTQYF. CDR3 in DNA: TGTGCCAGTAGTATGGGACTTTTTTGGACGGATACGCAGTATTTT.